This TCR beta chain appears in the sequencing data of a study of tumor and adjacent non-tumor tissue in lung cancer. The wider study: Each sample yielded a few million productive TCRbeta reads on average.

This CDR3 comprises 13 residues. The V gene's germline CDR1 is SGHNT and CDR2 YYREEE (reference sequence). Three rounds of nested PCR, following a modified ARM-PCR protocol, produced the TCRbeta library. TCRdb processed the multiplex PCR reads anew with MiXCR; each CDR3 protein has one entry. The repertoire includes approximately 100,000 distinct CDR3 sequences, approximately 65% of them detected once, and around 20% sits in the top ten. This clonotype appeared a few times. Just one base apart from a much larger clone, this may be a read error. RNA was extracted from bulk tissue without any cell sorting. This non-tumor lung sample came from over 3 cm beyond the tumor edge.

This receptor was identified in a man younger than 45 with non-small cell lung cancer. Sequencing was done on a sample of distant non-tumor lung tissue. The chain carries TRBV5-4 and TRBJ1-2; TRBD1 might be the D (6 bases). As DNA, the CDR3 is TGTGTCAGCAGCTTTGTACAGGGAGGCGGCTACACCTTC. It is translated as CVSSFVQGGGYTF. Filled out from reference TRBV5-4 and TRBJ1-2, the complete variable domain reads ETGVTQSPTHLIKTRGQQVTLRCSSQSGHNTVSWYQQALGQGPQFIFQYYREEENGRGNFPPRFSGLQFPNYSSELNVNALELDDSALYLCVSSFVQGGGYTFGSGTRLTVV.